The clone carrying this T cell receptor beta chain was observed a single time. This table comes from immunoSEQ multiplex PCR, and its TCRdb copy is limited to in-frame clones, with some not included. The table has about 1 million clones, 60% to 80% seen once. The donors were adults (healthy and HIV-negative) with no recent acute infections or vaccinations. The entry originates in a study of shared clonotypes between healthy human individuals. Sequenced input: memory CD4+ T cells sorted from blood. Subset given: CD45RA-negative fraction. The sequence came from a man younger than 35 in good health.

In nucleotides, the CDR3 is TGTGCCAGCAGCTTAGGACAGGGACCGGCTGTCTCTTATGGCTACACCTTC. Amino acids: CASSLGQGPAVSYGYTF. V and J are TRBV5-4 and TRBJ1-2; 8 bases fit TRBD1. Trimming at V came to 2 bases and at J to 5 bases, leaving 14 bases not matched to a gene. Germline V gives CDR1 SGHNT, CDR2 YYREEE (reference sequence). CDR3 size: 17 residues.